The 18 T cell receptor beta chains below were found in one sample sequenced in a study of blood T cells in healthy people across ages. A second PCR of about 7 to 12 cycles used a sample-barcoded 5' primer and a J-beta primer mix. TCRdb re-analysed the 5' RACE reads in MiXCR, keeping a single row per CDR3 protein. The table records about 1.6 million distinct CDR3 sequences, about 35% of them present only once. Input material: blood. All receptors derive from a young woman in good health.

The chain has TRBV28 and TRBJ1-2, with 7 bases that match TRBD1. Germline trimming cut 7 bases from V and 5 bases from J; bases unmatched to any gene: 7. Germline lookup yields CDR1 MDHEN and CDR2 SYDVKM. This CDR3 has 13 amino acids. Here the CDR3 reads CASTRDSEYGYTF. DNA of the CDR3: TGTGCCAGCACCCGGGACAGCGAGTATGGCTACACCTTC.

The rearrangement links TRBV29-1 to TRBJ1-4; tentative D call: TRBD1 (5 bases). Trimming left V 5 bases short and J 0 bases short, with 10 bases between. The CDR3 sequence is 14 residues long. Germline CDR1 and CDR2: SQVTM and ANQGSEA. The DNA for the CDR3 is TGCAGCGTTTTGGGGACGGCAACTAATGAAAAACTGTTTTTT. Its translation: CSVLGTATNEKLFF.

The rearrangement uses TRBV15 and TRBJ2-1; TRBD1 aligns across 7 bases. V lost 0 bases and J lost 4; bases outside the gene matches: 6. The CDR3 spans 16 residues. Per the germline V gene, CDR1 is LNHNV and CDR2 is YYDKDF (reference sequence). The CDR3, as DNA: TGTGCCACCAGCAGAGAGGCAAGGACAGGATACAATGAGCAGTTCTTC. Translating gives CATSREARTGYNEQFF.

This clonotype came up many times. The chain joins TRBV29-1 to TRBJ2-3; the match to TRBD2 covers 10 bases. Trimming removed 2 bases from V and 0 bases from J; junction bases left unmatched: 8. The germline V gene has CDR1 SQVTM and CDR2 ANQGSEA. This CDR3 spans 17 amino acids. CDR3 in DNA: TGCAGCGTTGAACTAGCGGGAGTTGGGGGTAGCACAGATACGCAGTATTTT. Translation: CSVELAGVGGSTDTQYF.

The V and J genes are TRBV10-3 and TRBJ1-1, with 10 bases fitting TRBD1. CDR1 is ENHRY and CDR2 is SYGVKD in the germline V gene. The CDR3 runs 13 residues. V lost 7 bases to trimming and J lost 3 bases; unmatched junction nucleotides: 2. The CDR3 here is CAITGTGDTEAFF. In DNA, the CDR3 is TGTGCCATCACTGGGACAGGGGACACTGAAGCTTTCTTT.

In its sample, this clonotype was seen a few times. This chain links TRBV29-1 with TRBJ2-1, with 10 positions matching TRBD2. The germline CDR1 and CDR2 sequences are SQVTM and ANQGSEA. There are 12 residues in the CDR3. V shed 4 bases, J shed 12 bases, and the junction held 6 bases outside the gene matches. CDR3 amino acids: CSVGTVAGGQFF. CDR3 bases: TGCAGCGTTGGGACTGTAGCGGGAGGGCAGTTCTTC.

V is TRBV28 and J is TRBJ1-5, with TRBD1 as a possible D gene (6 bases). The CDR3 extends over 14 amino acids. Trimming pared 6 bases from V and 3 bases from J, leaving 12 bases between. The germline CDR1 and CDR2 sequences are MDHEN and SYDVKM. CDR3 nucleotide sequence: TGTGCCAGCAGGACTGGACAGCCCAATCAGCCCCAGCATTTT. Its translation: CASRTGQPNQPQHF.

This clonotype was seen a few times. This chain connects TRBV5-6 to TRBJ1-2; 7 bases agree with TRBD1. The junction had 14 bases not matched to a gene; V was cut back by 6 bases and J by 6 bases. CDR3 length equals 15 residues. Germline CDR1 reads SGHDT; CDR2 reads YYEEEE. CDR3 sequence (DNA): TGTGCCAGCAATCCATACGACAGGGCGGGGGATGGCTACACCTTC. Translation: CASNPYDRAGDGYTF.

This clonotype has a handful of counts. The chain couples TRBV6-5 to TRBJ1-2; D remains ambiguous. Trimming removed 9 bases from V and 8 bases from J, with 16 bases in between. The CDR3 has 12 amino acids. CDR1 is MNHEY, CDR2 SVGAGI, per germline. The CDR3 sequence: CASRKGRTGYTF. The CDR3 bases are TGTGCCAGTCGTAAGGGTCGCACAGGCTACACCTTC.

V is TRBV28 and J is TRBJ1-4; D is unresolved. Germline CDR1 MDHEN, CDR2 SYDVKM. V dropped 6 bases and J dropped 2 bases, with 10 bases sitting between them. The CDR3 extends over 14 amino acids. The CDR3 DNA reads TGTGCCAGCAGAACACCCAGCACTAATGAAAAACTGTTTTTT. It is translated as CASRTPSTNEKLFF.

This clonotype was counted only a few times. V and J are TRBV4-1 and TRBJ2-2; 8 bases are shared with TRBD1. Germline V gene lookup returns CDR1 MGHRA and CDR2 YSYEKL. J lost 6 bases, V lost 2 bases, and 5 bases had no gene match. This CDR3 comprises 15 residues. The CDR3 reads CASSQSYRGAGELFF. The CDR3 region has the DNA TGCGCCAGCAGCCAATCTTACAGGGGGGCCGGGGAGCTGTTTTTT.

This clonotype was found many times. A read error may produce the germline difference seen at one junction end. V usage is TRBV5-1 and J usage is TRBJ2-1, with 9 bases identical to TRBD2. The CDR3 spans 15 residues. Germline V gives CDR1 SGHRS, CDR2 YFSETQ. For the CDR3, the DNA is TGTGCCAGCAGCTTGTCAAGCGGGGGGAACAATGAGCAGTTCTTC. It codes for CASSLSSGGNNEQFF.

The chain employs TRBV7-9 and TRBJ1-1; TRBD1 might be the D (5 bases). CDR3 length: 15 residues. Deletions cut 7 bases from V and 0 bases from J, with 15 bases between. The V gene's germline CDR1 is SEHNR and CDR2 FQNEAQ (reference sequence). This CDR3 is CASTFEGALNTEAFF. CDR3 coding DNA: TGTGCCAGCACATTTGAAGGGGCCCTGAACACTGAAGCTTTCTTT.

The chain links TRBV27 to TRBJ2-7; D ambiguous. Germline V gene sequence: CDR1 MNHEY, CDR2 SMNVEV (reference sequence). CDR3 length: 14 residues. V shed 5 bases and J shed 0 bases, with 11 bases lying between them. Here the CDR3 reads CASSLQRDSYEQYF. The CDR3 nucleotides read TGTGCCAGCAGTCTACAGCGCGACTCCTACGAGCAGTACTTC.

This clonotype was recorded a few times. V gene TRBV6-1 combines with J gene TRBJ2-5; 7 nucleotides align to TRBD1. V shed 2 bases, J shed 3 bases, and the junction held 3 bases outside the gene matches. Germline lookup yields CDR1 MNHNS and CDR2 SASEGT. The CDR3 runs to 14 residues. This chain's CDR3 is CASSETGAEETQYF. The CDR3 DNA reads TGTGCCAGCAGTGAAACAGGGGCCGAAGAGACCCAGTACTTC.

The table lists this clonotype with a few counts. This chain connects TRBV20-1 to TRBJ2-3; the match to TRBD2 covers 8 bases. This CDR3 contains 14 residues. The junction had 8 bases not matched to a gene; V was cut back by 6 bases and J by 3 bases. Germline V gene data show CDR1 as DFQATT and CDR2 as SNEGSKA (reference sequence). The CDR3 region has the DNA TGCAGTGCGCACACGGGGGGGGATACAGATACGCAGTATTTT. Its protein product is CSAHTGGDTDTQYF.

This clonotype was counted between two and nine times. The chain joins TRBV20-1 to TRBJ2-1; D is ambiguous. This CDR3 spans 11 amino acids. Germline loops: CDR1 DFQATT, CDR2 SNEGSKA (reference sequence). V lost 5 bases, J lost 9 bases, and 11 bases lay in between. CDR3 in DNA: TGCAGTGCTCCGTTATCGGTTGAGCAGTTCTTC. It codes for CSAPLSVEQFF.

As to this clonotype: This could be a read error, since a much larger clone is one nucleotide away. This CDR3 reads CASSQDPGMTCEQYF. The DNA for the CDR3 is TGCGCCAGCAGCCAAGATCCAGGGATGACCTGCGAGCAGTACTTC. The chain has TRBV4-1 and TRBJ2-4, with D possibly being TRBD1 (5 bases). The DNA end lines up better with TRBJ2-7; the J call may be wrong. The CDR3 sequence is 15 residues long. Germline V lookup: CDR1 MGHRA, CDR2 YSYEKL.